The 25 T cell receptor beta chains reported below all come from one sample, sequenced in a study of blood T cell repertoires in COVID-19. Data came from immunoSEQ multiplex PCR; TCRdb stores just in-frame clones and leaves some out. The profile shows 50,000 to 75,000 clones, nearly 95% of them singletons. The sequencing sample was made of peripheral blood. The receptors stem from a man aged 50-60 years with active COVID-19.

This clone was detected only once. The chain recombines TRBV11-3 with TRBJ1-5; no reliable D call. The germline V gene encodes CDR1 SGHNT and CDR2 YENEEA. The CDR3 loop spans 16 amino acids. Trimming left V 0 bases short and J 4 bases short, with 13 bases between. CDR3 sequence reads: CASSLETGRHNQPQHF. CDR3 bases: TGTGCCAGCAGCTTAGAAACTGGTAGACATAATCAGCCCCAGCATTTT. Full variable domain (remainder filled in from reference TRBV11-3 and TRBJ1-5): EAGVVQSPRYKIIEKKQPVAFWCNPISGHNTLYWYLQNLGQGPELLIRYENEEAVDDSQLPKDRFSAERLKGVDSTLKIQPAELGDSAVYLCASSLETGRHNQPQHFGDGTRLSIL.

The rearrangement joins TRBV19 to TRBJ1-1, with D perhaps TRBD1 (6 bases). The CDR3 has 12 residues. Trimming cost V 3 bases and J 12 bases, with 14 bases left between them. CDR1 and CDR2 from the germline V gene are LNHDA and SQIVND (reference sequence). This CDR3 reads CASSMRQGQTFF. CDR3 in DNA: TGTGCCAGTAGTATGAGGCAGGGGCAGACTTTCTTT.

In DNA form, the CDR3 reads TGTGCCAGCATGAGCCTTCAGGGCTCAAACTATGGCTACACCTTC. It yields the protein CASMSLQGSNYGYTF. The rearrangement uses TRBV28 and TRBJ1-2, with D perhaps matching TRBD1 (5 bases). V was cut by 7 bases and J by 2 bases, with 17 bases left in between. CDR1 MDHEN and CDR2 SYDVKM come from the germline V gene. CDR3 length: 15 amino acids.

The V gene is TRBV7-9, the J gene TRBJ2-5, with D perhaps matching TRBD1 (5 bases). The germline V and J ends were trimmed by 1 base and 1 base, with 7 bases remaining between them. CDR3 length: 14 residues. From germline, CDR1 is SEHNR and CDR2 FQNEAQ (reference sequence). CDR3 nucleotide sequence: TGTGCCAGCAGCTTAGGACAGCTCCAAGAGACCCAGTACTTC. Its translation: CASSLGQLQETQYF. Full variable domain (rest looked up from reference TRBV7-9 and TRBJ2-5): DTGVSQNPRHKITKRGQNVTFRCDPISEHNRLYWYRQTLGQGPEFLTYFQNEAQLEKSRLLSDRFSAERPKGSFSTLEIQRTEQGDSAMYLCASSLGQLQETQYFGPGTRLLVL.

V and J are TRBV5-4 and TRBJ2-7; unclear D gene. Trimming stripped 4 bases from V and 6 bases from J, with 11 bases between. The CDR3 consists of 12 residues. Per the germline V gene, CDR1 is SGHNT and CDR2 is YYREEE (reference sequence). The CDR3 here is CASSPGLREQYF. The CDR3 bases are TGTGCCAGCAGCCCGGGTTTGCGCGAGCAGTACTTC.

The chain carries TRBV19 and TRBJ1-5; D may be TRBD1 (5 bases). The V and J ends lost 6 bases and 5 bases respectively, with 14 bases between them. CDR3 length: 14 residues. Germline-derived CDR1 and CDR2 are LNHDA and SQIVND (reference sequence). The CDR3 region is CASRQQVQHQPQHF. The CDR3 DNA is TGTGCCAGTAGGCAACAGGTTCAGCATCAGCCCCAGCATTTT.

The chain uses TRBV7-2 and TRBJ2-7; 7 bases match TRBD1. The CDR3 loop spans 15 amino acids. Germline V gene lookup returns CDR1 SGHTA and CDR2 FQGNSA. J gave up 6 bases and V 4 bases, and 12 bases lay outside the gene matches. This CDR3 reads CASSSRQGQSGEQYF. The CDR3 nucleotides read TGTGCCAGCAGCTCCCGACAGGGTCAATCGGGCGAGCAGTACTTC. The full variable domain, rest sourced from reference TRBV7-2 and TRBJ2-7, is GAGVSQSPSNKVTEKGKDVELRCDPISGHTALYWYRQSLGQGLEFLIYFQGNSAPDKSGLPSDRFSAERTGGSVSTLTIQRTQQEDSAVYLCASSSRQGQSGEQYFGPGTRLTVT.

V gene TRBV5-1 combines with J gene TRBJ1-4; TRBD1 matches at 8 bases. Germline-derived CDR1 and CDR2 are SGHRS and YFSETQ. The CDR3 is 16 amino acids. The ends lost 0 bases at V and 14 bases at J; junction bases unmatched: 15. The CDR3 nucleotides read TGCGCCAGCAGCTTGGATGGGGACAGGCCTTTAGAAAGGCTGTTTTTT. Its protein product is CASSLDGDRPLERLFF.

The genes are TRBV2 and TRBJ2-3; 7 bases map to TRBD1. V lost 8 bases and J lost 6; bases outside the gene matches: 11. The CDR3 length is 14 residues. Germline lookup yields CDR1 SNHLY and CDR2 FYNNEI. This CDR3 reads CASAKGALADTQYF. The CDR3 bases are TGTGCCAGCGCCAAGGGGGCACTCGCGGATACGCAGTATTTT.

The rearrangement uses TRBV6-5 and TRBJ1-2; 8 bases map to TRBD1. CDR3 size: 15 residues. Germline CDR1 is MNHEY and CDR2 is SVGAGI. V lost 5 bases, J lost 4 bases, and 9 bases stayed unmatched. The CDR3, as DNA: TGTGCCAGCAGTCCCACCGGACAGGGACCCTATGGCTACACCTTC. Translating gives CASSPTGQGPYGYTF.

The V and J genes are TRBV3-1 (or the pseudogene TRBV3-2) and TRBJ2-7, with 7 bases fitting TRBD1. Per the germline V gene, CDR1 is LGHDT and CDR2 is YNNKEL (reference sequence). The junction had 14 bases not matched to a gene; V was cut back by 0 bases and J by 0 bases. The CDR3 totals 19 residues. CDR3 sequence (DNA): TGTGCCAGCAGCCAAGATAGGAAGGGCAGGGGGACGAGCTCCTACGAGCAGTACTTC. Translation gives CASSQDRKGRGTSSYEQYF.

The J gene is TRBJ1-5, the V gene TRBV6-2 or TRBV6-3; the D is unclear. The CDR3 length is 15 residues. Germline V gives CDR1 MNHEY, CDR2 SVGEGT. Trimming pared 0 bases from V and 9 bases from J, leaving 15 bases between. The CDR3 here is CASSYSKDFRTPQHF. As DNA, the CDR3 is TGTGCCAGCAGTTACTCGAAGGACTTCAGGACGCCCCAGCATTTT.

The V and J genes are TRBV7-2 and TRBJ2-2; 10 bases line up with TRBD2. This CDR3 is 15 amino acids long. In germline, CDR1 is SGHTA, CDR2 FQGNSA. J was trimmed by 7 bases and V by 3 bases; bases with no gene match: 5. The CDR3 loop reads CASSFGSGGVGELFF. In DNA form, the CDR3 reads TGTGCCAGCAGCTTTGGCAGCGGGGGGGTCGGGGAGCTGTTTTTT.

This clone appeared a few times. V is TRBV2 and J is TRBJ2-7; D gene unclear. Germline CDR1 is SNHLY and CDR2 is FYNNEI. V was cut by 1 base and J by 12 bases, with 10 bases left in between. The CDR3 totals 11 residues. In nucleotides, the CDR3 is TGTGCCAGCAGTGAAGACAGCCTCATGTACTTC. This codes for CASSEDSLMYF.

This chain connects TRBV9 to TRBJ2-4; 9 bases map to TRBD2. The CDR3 is made up of 16 amino acids. The germline gives CDR1 SGDLS, CDR2 YYNGEE. Germline trimming cut 3 bases from V and 7 bases from J; bases unmatched to any gene: 11. The CDR3 DNA reads TGTGCCAGCAGCGCACTTAGCGGGAGCCAGGGGAACATTCAGTACTTC. Its protein is CASSALSGSQGNIQYF.

This clone was counted a single time. The chain uses TRBV7-3 and TRBJ2-1; 7 bases map to TRBD1. Per germline, CDR1 SGHTA and CDR2 FQGTGA. Losses at the gene ends were 5 bases for V and 1 base for J; bases not matched to a gene: 5. This CDR3 spans 15 amino acids. CDR3 amino acids: CASSPQGVSYNEQFF. The CDR3 nucleotides read TGTGCCAGCAGCCCGCAGGGGGTATCCTACAATGAGCAGTTCTTC.

The chain is built from TRBV18 and TRBJ1-1; 7 nucleotides agree with TRBD1. Germline lookup yields CDR1 KGHSH and CDR2 LQKENI. V lost 6 bases, J lost 3 bases, and 4 bases stayed unmatched. The CDR3 has 13 residues. The CDR3 nucleotides are TGTGCCAGCTCCCCAGACAGGGACACTGAAGCTTTCTTT. Amino acids: CASSPDRDTEAFF. The entire variable domain, with the rest obtained from reference TRBV18 and TRBJ1-1, is as follows: NAGVMQNPRHLVRRRGQEARLRCSPMKGHSHVYWYRQLPEEGLKFMVYLQKENIIDESGMPKERFSAEFPKEGPSILRIQQVVRGDSAAYFCASSPDRDTEAFFGQGTRLTVV.

Only a few counts were recorded for this clone. The chain employs TRBV5-6 and TRBJ2-7, with 8 bases fitting TRBD1. The germline V gene encodes CDR1 SGHDT and CDR2 YYEEEE. This CDR3 has 14 amino acids. After removal of 6 bases from V and 3 bases from J, the junction contained 8 bases not matched to a gene. CDR3 in DNA: TGTGCCAGCACCATCGACAGGGGAAACTACGAGCAGTACTTC. Amino acid sequence: CASTIDRGNYEQYF.

J is TRBJ1-1 and V is TRBV10-3, with TRBD1 matching 7 bases. With 6 bases clipped from V and 2 bases from J, the junction kept 9 bases outside the gene matches. Germline lookup yields CDR1 ENHRY and CDR2 SYGVKD. The CDR3 totals 15 residues. Here the CDR3 reads CAIRALTGFNTEAFF. CDR3 coding DNA: TGTGCCATCAGAGCATTGACAGGGTTTAACACTGAAGCTTTCTTT.

This clone was seen only once. V is TRBV6-5 and J is TRBJ2-7; D perhaps matches TRBD2 (5 bases). Trimming removed 8 bases from V and 2 bases from J, with 19 bases in between. This CDR3 region has 15 residues. CDR1 and CDR2 from the germline V gene are MNHEY and SVGAGI. The CDR3 nucleotides are TGTGCCAGCCGCCTTAGCCCGGCCGGGACCTACGAGCAGTACTTC. Protein product: CASRLSPAGTYEQYF.

The V and J genes are TRBV9 and TRBJ2-5, with 8 bases fitting TRBD1. Germline CDR1 is SGDLS and CDR2 is YYNGEE. With 3 bases clipped from V and 2 bases from J, the junction kept 3 bases outside the gene matches. CDR3 length equals 14 residues. The CDR3 loop reads CASSAGQAQETQYF. Written as DNA, the CDR3 is TGTGCCAGCAGCGCGGGACAGGCGCAAGAGACCCAGTACTTC.

The chain carries TRBV6-6 and TRBJ1-5; TRBD1 agrees at 9 bases. The CDR3 spans 16 residues. After removal of 0 bases from V and 4 bases from J, the junction contained 4 bases not matched to a gene. Germline CDR1 is MNHNY and CDR2 is SVGAGI (reference sequence). The CDR3 DNA is TGTGCCAGCAGTTACTCCCACAGGGGGCGAAATCAGCCCCAGCATTTT. It translates to CASSYSHRGRNQPQHF.

V usage is TRBV14 and J usage is TRBJ2-7; no clear D. The V end lost 0 bases, the J end lost 0 bases, and 6 bases lay between the germline ends. CDR1 is SGHDN, CDR2 FVKESK, per germline. The CDR3 totals 14 residues. DNA for the CDR3: TGTGCCAGCAGCCAAGAGGTGCGCTCCTACGAGCAGTACTTC. This codes for CASSQEVRSYEQYF.

The chain uses TRBV2 and TRBJ2-5, with 9 bases identical to TRBD1. Germline V gives CDR1 SNHLY, CDR2 FYNNEI. This CDR3 is 14 amino acids long. Losses at the gene ends were 6 bases for V and 2 bases for J; bases not matched to a gene: 4. The CDR3 DNA follows: TGTGCCAGCAGAGAACAGGGGGCGCAAGAGACCCAGTACTTC. Its protein is CASREQGAQETQYF.

The V call is TRBV5-1, the J call TRBJ2-1; perhaps TRBD2 as D (6 bases). The CDR3 extends over 15 amino acids. Germline V gene data show CDR1 as SGHRS and CDR2 as YFSETQ. The V gene lost 3 bases and the J gene lost 7 bases, with 17 bases spanning the gap. DNA for the CDR3: TGCGCCAGCAGCTCGGGACTTAAGGGTGGAAATGAGCAGTTCTTC. It is translated as CASSSGLKGGNEQFF.